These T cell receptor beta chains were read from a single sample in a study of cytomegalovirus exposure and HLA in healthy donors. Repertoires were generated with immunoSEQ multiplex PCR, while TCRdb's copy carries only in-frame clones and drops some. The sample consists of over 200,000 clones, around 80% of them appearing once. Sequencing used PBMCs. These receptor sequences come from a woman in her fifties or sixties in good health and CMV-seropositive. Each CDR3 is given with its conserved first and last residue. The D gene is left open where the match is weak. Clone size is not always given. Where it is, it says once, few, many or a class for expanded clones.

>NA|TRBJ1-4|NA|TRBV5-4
CASSFSGAALSEKLFF
TGTGCCAGCAGCTTTTCAGGGGCCGCCTTGAGCGAAAAACTGTTTTTT
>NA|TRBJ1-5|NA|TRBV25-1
CRVWGVGNQPQHF
TGTCGAGTCTGGGGGGTCGGCAATCAGCCCCAGCATTTT
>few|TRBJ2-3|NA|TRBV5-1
CASSPRTGTDTQYF
TGCGCCAGCAGCCCAAGGACAGGCACAGATACGCAGTATTTT
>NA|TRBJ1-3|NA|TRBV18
CASTTGLSGNTIYF
TGTGCCAGCACAACAGGGCTCTCTGGAAACACCATATATTTT
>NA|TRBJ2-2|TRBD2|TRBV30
CAWRGLAGTGELFF
TGTGCCTGGAGGGGACTAGCGGGGACCGGGGAGCTGTTTTTT
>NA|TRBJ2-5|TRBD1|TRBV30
CASRDRAFETQYF
TGTGCCTCCCGGGACAGGGCGTTTGAGACCCAGTACTTC
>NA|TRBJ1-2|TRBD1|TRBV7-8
CASSPQGGNYGYTF
TGTGCCAGCAGCCCACAGGGGGGTAACTATGGCTACACCTTC
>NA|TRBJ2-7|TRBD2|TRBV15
CASATSGDPYEQYF
TGTGCCTCGGCTACTAGCGGGGACCCCTACGAGCAGTACTTC
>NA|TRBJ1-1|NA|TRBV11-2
CASSLHWQAFF
TGTGCCAGCAGCCTGCATTGGCAAGCTTTCTTT
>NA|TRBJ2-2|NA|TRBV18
CASSPKLEGDGELFF
TGTGCCAGCTCACCAAAACTAGAAGGTGACGGGGAGCTGTTTTTT
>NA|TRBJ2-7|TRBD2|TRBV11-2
CASSLGTSGSYEQYF
TGTGCCAGCAGCTTAGGGACTAGCGGCTCCTACGAGCAGTACTTC
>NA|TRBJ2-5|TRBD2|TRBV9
CASSIAGGGGRKTQYF
TGTGCCAGCAGCATAGCAGGCGGGGGGGGGAGAAAGACCCAGTACTTC
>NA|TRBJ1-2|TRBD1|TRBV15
CATSRVGTGDGYTF
TGTGCCACCAGCAGAGTGGGCACAGGGGATGGCTACACCTTC
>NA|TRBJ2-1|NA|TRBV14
CASSQARGGEASYNEQFF
TGTGCCAGCAGCCAAGCTCGTGGCGGGGAAGCATCCTACAATGAGCAGTTCTTC
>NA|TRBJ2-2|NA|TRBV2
CASSEVRADTGELFF
TGTGCCAGCAGTGAAGTCAGGGCAGACACCGGGGAGCTGTTTTTT
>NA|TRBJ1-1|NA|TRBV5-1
CASSLGSAPFF
TGCGCCAGCAGCTTGGGAAGCGCGCCTTTCTTT
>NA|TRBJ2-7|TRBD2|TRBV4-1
CASSQYWEGLPYEQYF
TGCGCCAGCAGCCAATACTGGGAGGGCCTCCCCTACGAGCAGTACTTC
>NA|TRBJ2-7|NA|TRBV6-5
CASSYSGTLSYEQYF
TGTGCCAGCAGTTACTCCGGGACACTATCCTACGAGCAGTACTTC
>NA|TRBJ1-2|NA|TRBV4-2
CASSQATGSYGYTF
TGTGCCAGCAGCCAAGCTACAGGGAGCTATGGCTACACCTTC
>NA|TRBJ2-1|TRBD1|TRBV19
CASSIQGAAEQFF
TGTGCCAGTAGTATTCAGGGGGCGGCTGAGCAGTTCTTC
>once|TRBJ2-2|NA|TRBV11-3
CASSSGGVQNTGELFF
TGTGCCAGCAGCTCCGGCGGTGTCCAGAACACCGGGGAGCTGTTTTTT
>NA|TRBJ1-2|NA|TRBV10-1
CASSEKRGEDGYTF
TGCGCCAGCAGTGAGAAGAGAGGGGAGGATGGCTACACCTTC
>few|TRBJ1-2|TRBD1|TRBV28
CASSRGYGYTF
TGTGCCAGCAGCAGGGGGTATGGCTACACCTTC
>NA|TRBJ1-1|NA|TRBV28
CASSSQLNTEAFF
TGTGCCAGCAGTTCACAGTTGAACACTGAAGCTTTCTTT
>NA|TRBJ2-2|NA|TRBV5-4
CASRYGTRNTGELFF
TGTGCCAGCAGATACGGGACACGGAACACCGGGGAGCTGTTTTTT
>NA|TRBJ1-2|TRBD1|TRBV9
CASSVTGVRANYGYTF
TGTGCCAGCAGCGTAACAGGGGTAAGGGCTAACTATGGCTACACCTTC
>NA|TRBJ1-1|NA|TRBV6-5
CASSYYAGNTEAFF
TGTGCCAGCAGTTATTACGCGGGAAACACTGAAGCTTTCTTT
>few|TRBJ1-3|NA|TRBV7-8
CASSSGEGSGNTIYF
TGTGCCAGCAGCTCAGGGGAGGGCTCAGGAAACACCATATATTTT
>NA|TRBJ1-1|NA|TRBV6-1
CASNGGPTEAFF
TGTGCCAGCAACGGGGGACCCACTGAAGCTTTCTTT
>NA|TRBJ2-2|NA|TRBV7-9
CASSLRGGNTGELFF
TGTGCCAGCAGCTTAAGAGGTGGAAACACCGGGGAGCTGTTTTTT
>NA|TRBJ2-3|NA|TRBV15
CATSRDGHTDTQYF
TGTGCCACCAGCAGAGATGGCCACACAGATACGCAGTATTTT
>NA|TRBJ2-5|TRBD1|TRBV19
CASSDRGSWEQYF
TGTGCCAGTAGTGACAGGGGAAGTTGGGAGCAGTACTTC
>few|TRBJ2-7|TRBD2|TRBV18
CASSPGLRTSAGYEQYF
TGTGCCAGCTCACCCGGATTGAGGACTAGCGCGGGTTACGAGCAGTACTTC
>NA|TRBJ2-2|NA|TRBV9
CASSPRGSVTGELFF
TGTGCCAGCAGCCCCCGAGGGAGCGTCACCGGGGAGCTGTTTTTT
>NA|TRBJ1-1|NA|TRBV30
CAWSLGGTEAFF
TGTGCCTGGAGCCTTGGGGGGACTGAAGCTTTCTTT
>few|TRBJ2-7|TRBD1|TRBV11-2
CASSYTGVEQYF
TGTGCCAGCAGCTATACAGGGGTCGAGCAGTACTTC
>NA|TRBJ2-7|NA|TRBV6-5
CASSYSRLSYEQYF
TGTGCCAGCAGTTACTCGAGGCTGTCCTACGAGCAGTACTTC
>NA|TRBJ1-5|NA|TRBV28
CASSLAQGSAQPQHF
TGTGCCAGCAGTTTAGCACAGGGATCCGCTCAGCCCCAGCATTTT
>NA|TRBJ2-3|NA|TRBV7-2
CASSLGYRFYTDTQYF
TGTGCCAGCAGCTTAGGTTACAGATTCTACACAGATACGCAGTATTTT
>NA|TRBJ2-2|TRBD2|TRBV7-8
CASSPGGKTNTGELFF
TGTGCCAGCAGCCCGGGAGGGAAGACGAACACCGGGGAGCTGTTTTTT
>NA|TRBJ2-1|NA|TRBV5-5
CASSSEGSAVYNEQFF
TGTGCCAGCAGCTCGGAGGGTTCGGCGGTCTACAATGAGCAGTTCTTC
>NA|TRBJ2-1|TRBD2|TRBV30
CAWRWSGRADEQFF
TGTGCCTGGAGATGGAGCGGGAGGGCGGATGAGCAGTTCTTC
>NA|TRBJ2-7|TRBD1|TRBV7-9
CASTGTGRSEQYF
TGTGCCAGCACCGGGACAGGGCGTTCCGAGCAGTACTTC